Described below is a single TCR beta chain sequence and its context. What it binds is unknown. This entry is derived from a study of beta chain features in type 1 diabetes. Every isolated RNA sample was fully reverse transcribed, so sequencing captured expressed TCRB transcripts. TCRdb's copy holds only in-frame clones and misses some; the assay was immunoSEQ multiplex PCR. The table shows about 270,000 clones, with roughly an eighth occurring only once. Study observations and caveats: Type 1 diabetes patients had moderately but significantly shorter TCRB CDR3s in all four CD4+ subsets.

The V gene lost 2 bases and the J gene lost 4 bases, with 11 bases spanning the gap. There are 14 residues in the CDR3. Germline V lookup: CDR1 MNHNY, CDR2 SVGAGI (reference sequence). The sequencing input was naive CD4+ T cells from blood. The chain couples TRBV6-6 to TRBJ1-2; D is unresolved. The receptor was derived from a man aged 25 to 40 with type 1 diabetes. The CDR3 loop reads CASSYREEAYGYTF. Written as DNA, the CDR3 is TGTGCCAGCAGTTACAGGGAGGAGGCCTATGGCTACACCTTC.